This T cell receptor (beta chain) was sequenced for a study of cytomegalovirus exposure and HLA in healthy donors. Whole-study context: Out of around 360 genotyped donors, roughly 83% belonged to the Caucasian-associated ancestry cluster. The study, taken as a whole, reports: Later, TCR association rates were found to vary by HLA locus, highest for DRB1 and lowest for HLA-C. Sequencing probably produced one cluster of sequence variants that were highly shared.

PCR amplification relied on 60 Vbeta primers (plus 13 Jbeta primers). Only in-frame clones appear in the TCRdb table, and some are missing; sequencing was by immunoSEQ multiplex PCR. The sample carries 110,000 to 150,000 clones, roughly 80% recorded once. The CDR3 totals 18 residues. J was trimmed by 1 base and V by 3 bases; bases with no gene match: 13. In germline, CDR1 is KGHSH, CDR2 LQKENI. Concerning this clone itself: Antigen unknown.

The chain couples TRBV18 to TRBJ1-2; 8 bases map to TRBD1. This receptor was identified in a man between 18 and 35 years old in good health and CMV-seronegative. Sample: PBMCs. The CDR3 nucleotides are TGTGCCAGCTCACCGGGGGGGGACAGGAGCCCCCTTAACTATGGCTACACCTTC. Amino acids: CASSPGGDRSPLNYGYTF.